This T cell receptor (beta chain) appears in the sequencing data of a study of blood T cell repertoires in COVID-19. Turning to the study itself: Material from acute and convalescent COVID-19 was sourced from the United States, Italy and Spain. PBMCs, B-cell-depleted T cells, or T cells were the source of the cDNA or gDNA that made up the material.

The length of the CDR3 is 15 residues. Germline assignment: CDR1 DFQATT and CDR2 SNEGSKA (reference sequence). The junction had 7 bases not matched to a gene; V was cut back by 3 bases and J by 3 bases. In the source study's methods: Cell counts per sample came from amplifying reference gene primers. Method: immunoSEQ multiplex PCR; TCRdb's copy keeps in-frame clones and lacks some. V and J calls and clone size are given by that table; D and trimming were obtained from the DNA. The sample yields about 120,000 clones, 75% to 85% seen once. The genes are TRBV20-1 and TRBJ2-3; TRBD1 aligns across 9 bases. Input material: peripheral blood. This TCR was sampled from a human donor in a cohort sampled during active COVID-19. The CDR3 nucleotides are TGCAGTGCTAGTGGAACAGGGGGCCTGACAGATACGCAGTATTTT. Encoded protein: CSASGTGGLTDTQYF.